This record concerns one T cell receptor beta chain sequence. CDR3 length: 17 amino acids. V was shortened by 0 bases and J by 0 bases, with 12 bases between the two germline ends. Germline assignment: CDR1 MNHEY and CDR2 SMNVEV (reference sequence). Authors' processing steps: Estimation of nucleated cell counts was performed using reference gene primer amplification. Clones were read by immunoSEQ multiplex PCR, and TCRdb kept only the in-frame ones, dropping some. V, J and clone size are those of that table, while D and trimming were read from the DNA. The sample consists of roughly 250,000 clones, just under 85% of them appearing once. This sample is part of a study of blood T cell repertoires in COVID-19. About the research overall: The origin of the acute and convalescent COVID-19 samples was the United States, Italy and Spain. PBMCs, B-cell-depleted T cells, or T cells provided the cDNA or gDNA that made up the material.

The chain combines TRBV27 with TRBJ1-5; D is unresolved. The TCR comes from a man aged 50 to 59 with acute or convalescent COVID-19. The sample taken for sequencing was peripheral blood. The CDR3 bases are TGTGCCAGCAGTTTATCCCTGCCGGGTTATAGCAATCAGCCCCAGCATTTT. Protein: CASSLSLPGYSNQPQHF.